This record concerns one T cell receptor beta chain sequence. This receptor's antigen is unknown. Within one base of it there is no much larger clone, and no base qualities were kept. The germline V gene specifies SGHAT as CDR1 and FQNNGV as CDR2. V is pared back by 2 bases and J by 4 bases, with 12 bases lying between the germline termini. CDR3 length: 15 amino acids, cysteine to phenylalanine. Just the 45-base CDR3 DNA is kept, in frame starting at base 1. This record belongs to a study of blood T cell repertoires in COVID-19 (dated by TCRdb to the early 2020s). Study-level background: The collaborator samples originated in the United States, Italy and Spain and spanned the acute and convalescent phases of COVID-19. The prospective study material was composed of cDNA or gDNA derived from T cells, B-cell-depleted T cells, or PBMCs. Subjects who had been exposed to COVID-19, were actively infected with it, or had recovered from it provided the deeply sampled blood TCRbeta repertoires that made up the dataset. The repertoires were released in a freely available public database intended as a resource for research on the immune response to SARS-CoV-2. Samples came from the ongoing ImmuneRACE study (first 160 participants) plus 1,254 subjects from 6 global collaborators. Sample metadata almost always included a de-identified subject ID, COVID-19 status, age in years and sex. Where available, HLA class I and class II types were obtained from metadata supplied by the sample provider rather than from assay-based typing. The paper's findings and limits, for the study overall: How much clinical and demographic metadata was included differed by source and by participant, and the metadata was provided uncurated.

In the prospective study, participants were roughly 18 to 89 years old, resided in about two dozen geographic areas of the United States, and were enrolled through a virtual design. Cohort assignment in the prospective study relied on participant-reported clinical history from a screening survey and a study questionnaire. In the prospective study, mobile phlebotomists collected whole blood, serum and a nasopharyngeal or oropharyngeal swab from each participant. Additional blood draws and questionnaires over an approximately two-month period could optionally be provided by prospective study participants. Before DNA extraction, blood samples from the prospective study were shipped at room temperature or frozen. TCRbeta CDR3 regions were amplified from genomic DNA by means of the immunoSEQ Assay, a bias-controlled multiplex PCR. On the study's bioinformatics: The number of nucleated cells in each sample was estimated by amplification of reference gene primers within the assay. To quantify the absolute abundance of each unique TCRbeta CDR3 rearrangement, sequence reads were collapsed and filtered. For each sample, productive Simpson clonality was calculated as the square root of Simpson's diversity index across productive rearrangements. TCRdb mirrors the immuneACCESS table, restricted to in-frame sequences. Some clones are absent from its copies; in checked studies, under half trace to an unresolved V gene, and the reason for the others is unknown. V and J calls plus clone size are reproduced from that table; the DNA served to infer D and trimming. The sample contains 200,000 to 300,000 clones, 70% to 90% of them found a single time. The ten largest clones represent approximately 2.3% of the sample.

Here the chain combines TRBV11-2 and TRBJ1-3; no D gene is confidently identified. This TCR was sampled from a woman aged 40 to 50 with acute COVID-19. Sequences were obtained from PBMCs or T cells enriched from blood (not recorded which). The encoded CDR3 is CASSLSDSGGNTIYF. The nucleotide sequence is TGTGCCAGCAGCTTATCGGACTCGGGGGGAAACACCATATATTTT.